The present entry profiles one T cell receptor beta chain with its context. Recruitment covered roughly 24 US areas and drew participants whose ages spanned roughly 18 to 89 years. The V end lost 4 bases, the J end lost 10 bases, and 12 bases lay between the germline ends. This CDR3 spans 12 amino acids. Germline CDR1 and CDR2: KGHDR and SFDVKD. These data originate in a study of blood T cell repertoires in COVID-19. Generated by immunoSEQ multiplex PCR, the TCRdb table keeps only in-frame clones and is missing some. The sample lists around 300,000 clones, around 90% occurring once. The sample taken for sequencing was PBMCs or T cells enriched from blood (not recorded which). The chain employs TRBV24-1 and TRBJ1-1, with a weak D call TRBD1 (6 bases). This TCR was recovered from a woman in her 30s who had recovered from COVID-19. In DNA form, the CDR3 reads TGTGCCACCAGTGACCTGGCAGGGGTAGCTTTCTTT. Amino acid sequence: CATSDLAGVAFF.